The 2 T cell receptor beta chains listed next were all sequenced from one sample in a study of cytomegalovirus exposure and HLA in healthy donors. A multiplex PCR was run with 60 Vbeta primers and 13 Jbeta primers. Assay: immunoSEQ multiplex PCR; the TCRdb copy retains only in-frame clones and omits some. The table includes around 150,000 clones, more than 75% detected once. The sequencing input was PBMCs. These receptors were collected from a male donor in good health and CMV-seronegative.

J is TRBJ1-2 and V is TRBV6-1; 9 nucleotides agree with TRBD1. V gave up 6 bases and J gave up 6 bases; unmatched junction bases: 8. The CDR3 is 14 residues long. CDR1 is MNHNS and CDR2 is SASEGT in the germline V gene. The DNA of the CDR3 is TGTGCCAGCAGCCGCGATGACAGGGGGGATGGCTACACCTTC. Residues: CASSRDDRGDGYTF.

V gene TRBV5-3 combines with J gene TRBJ2-2; 10 nucleotides align to TRBD1. TRBV5-3 qualifies as an ORF whose function is uncertain. This CDR3 comprises 14 residues. Unmatched junction bases numbered 4, after V lost 4 bases and J lost 7 bases. This CDR3 reads CARSPGQGIGELFF. The CDR3 DNA follows: TGTGCCAGAAGCCCGGGACAGGGGATCGGGGAGCTGTTTTTT.